The T cell receptor beta chain under discussion was sequenced for a study of PD-1 blockade in classical Hodgkin lymphoma. General study findings and limits: The CD4+ diversity rise by C4D1 was clearest in complete responders. Reports described newly diagnosed patients as having lower baseline TCR diversity than healthy donors. The baseline diversity of complete responders showed similarity to that of newly diagnosed patients.

Libraries were prepared by immunoSEQ multiplex PCR; TCRdb keeps only in-frame clonotypes and omits some of them. In the table there are more than 90,000 clones, roughly 76% of which are singletons. The CDR3 has 15 residues. Germline trimming cut 6 bases from V and 3 bases from J; bases unmatched to any gene: 4. Germline V gene data show CDR1 as MNHNS and CDR2 as SASEGT. Worth noting for this clone: Its cognate antigen is unknown.

Autologous stem cell transplantation was followed by relapse in every patient, and brentuximab vedotin exposure varied. Classification of best responses gave complete response, partial response or progressive disease. The J gene is TRBJ2-3, the V gene TRBV6-1; 12 bases line up with TRBD1. The TCR comes from a human donor with classical Hodgkin lymphoma. The sample was peripheral blood mononuclear cells (PBMCs), taken before the second cycle of nivolumab. In nucleotides, the CDR3 is TGTGCCAGCAGAAAGGGACAGGGGGCAACAGATACGCAGTATTTT. Its translation: CASRKGQGATDTQYF.